The 12 T cell receptor beta chains in this list originate from one sample, sequenced in a study of blood T cell repertoires in COVID-19. The assay was immunoSEQ multiplex PCR, and TCRdb's table has in-frame clones only and misses some. Of about 71,000 clones in the sample, about nine tenths were seen once. The sequenced material came from peripheral blood. All receptors derive from a man younger than 40 with acute or convalescent COVID-19.

CDR3 sequence reads: CASSIKGVGGRTNEKLFF. The CDR3, as DNA: TGTGCCAGCAGCATAAAAGGGGTAGGGGGTAGGACTAATGAAAAACTGTTTTTT. J is TRBJ1-4 and V is TRBV21-1; the DNA was not compared with TRBD1, the D call given in the table. TRBV21-1 has pseudogene status. CDR3 size: 18 residues.

This clone was recorded a few times. The chain carries TRBV5-5 and TRBJ2-5; maybe TRBD1 (5 bases). There are 14 residues in the CDR3. CDR1 is SGHKS and CDR2 is YYEKEE in the germline V gene (reference sequence). The germline V and J ends were trimmed by 5 bases and 4 bases, with 15 bases remaining between them. The CDR3 region has the DNA TGTGCCAGCAGGTTACCCCCCACAGGAGAGACCCAGTACTTC. As protein: CASRLPPTGETQYF. Complete variable domain (other parts from reference TRBV5-5 and TRBJ2-5): DAGVTQSPTHLIKTRGQQVTLRCSPISGHKSVSWYQQVLGQGPQFIFQYYEKEERGRGNFPDRFSARQFPNYSSELNVNALLLGDSALYLCASRLPPTGETQYFGPGTRLLVL.

This clone was found a few times. The rearrangement uses TRBV6-5 and TRBJ2-3, with D possibly TRBD2 on 5 matching bases. The V end was cut by 6 bases, the J end by 6 bases, with 13 bases between. This CDR3 comprises 13 residues. Germline lookup yields CDR1 MNHEY and CDR2 SVGAGI. The CDR3 is CASRTSFIDTQYF. For the CDR3, the DNA is TGTGCCAGCAGAACTAGTTTCATCGATACGCAGTATTTT.

The chain joins TRBV5-1 to TRBJ2-4, with a tentative D call TRBD2 (5 bases). CDR1 is SGHRS, CDR2 YFSETQ, per germline. The CDR3 spans 14 residues. Between the trimmed V and J ends, which lost 0 bases and 7 bases, there was a span of 11 bases. CDR3 nucleotide sequence: TGCGCCAGCAGCTTGGACCTAGCTGGTAACATTCAGTACTTC. Encoded protein: CASSLDLAGNIQYF.

V and J are TRBV7-2 and TRBJ2-1; a weak D match, TRBD2 (6 bases). The CDR3 is 15 residues long. Deletions cut 4 bases from V and 9 bases from J, with 19 bases between. Germline assignment: CDR1 SGHTA and CDR2 FQGNSA. CDR3 in amino acids: CASSSGGYAGSEQFF. DNA for the CDR3: TGTGCCAGCAGCTCAGGCGGGTACGCCGGGAGTGAGCAGTTCTTC.

V gene TRBV6-5 combines with J gene TRBJ2-7; D possibly corresponds to TRBD1 (6 bases). CDR3 length: 13 amino acids. The V end was cut by 8 bases, the J end by 6 bases, with 17 bases between. Germline assignment: CDR1 MNHEY and CDR2 SVGAGI. CDR3 protein: CASGEQGLSEQYV. The CDR3, as DNA: TGTGCCAGCGGGGAACAGGGCCTCTCCGAGCAGTACGTC.

This clone came up once. This chain joins TRBV19 and TRBJ1-5; 11 nucleotides line up with TRBD1. The CDR3 is 16 amino acids. Germline V CDR1 and CDR2: LNHDA, SQIVND (reference sequence). V lost 4 bases, J lost 5 bases, and 7 bases stayed unmatched. CDR3 bases: TGTGCCAGTAGTACCAGGACAGGGGGCTACGATCAGCCCCAGCATTTT. Translation: CASSTRTGGYDQPQHF.

The chain has TRBV6-5 and TRBJ2-2; TRBD1 is a possible D gene (6 bases). Germline CDR1 and CDR2: MNHEY and SVGAGI. The CDR3 spans 14 residues. The V end was cut by 9 bases, the J end by 2 bases, with 13 bases between. The CDR3 spells CASPGQQNTGELFF. The CDR3 coding sequence is TGTGCCAGTCCGGGACAACAAAACACCGGGGAGCTGTTTTTT.

This sequence joins TRBV25-1 and TRBJ1-1; D not certain. The V end lost 0 bases, the J end lost 5 bases, and 10 bases lay between the germline ends. The CDR3 runs 14 residues. The germline V gene has CDR1 MGHDK and CDR2 SYGVNS. The CDR3 sequence is CASSEYGRRTEAFF. In nucleotides, the CDR3 is TGTGCCAGCAGTGAATATGGCCGGCGGACTGAAGCTTTCTTT.

This clone was counted between two and nine times. The chain couples TRBV5-1 to TRBJ1-2; 9 bases agree with TRBD1. Trimming took 4 bases from V and 5 from J; bases not matched to a gene: 9. From germline, CDR1 is SGHRS and CDR2 YFSETQ. This CDR3 has 15 amino acids. CDR3 sequence (DNA): TGCGCCAGCAGCCCTTGGACAGGGGTGGGGTATGGCTACACCTTC. Its protein product is CASSPWTGVGYGYTF.

V usage is TRBV2 and J usage is TRBJ1-1; the D is unclear. In germline, CDR1 is SNHLY, CDR2 FYNNEI. The CDR3 consists of 13 residues. V lost 5 bases and J 8 bases, leaving 15 bases between the germline ends. CDR3 sequence: CASSPSGHLEAFF. CDR3 DNA sequence: TGTGCCAGCAGTCCTTCGGGTCATCTCGAAGCTTTCTTT.

V usage is TRBV27 and J usage is TRBJ2-3; tentative D call: TRBD2 (8 bases). CDR1 MNHEY and CDR2 SMNVEV come from the germline V gene (reference sequence). V was clipped by 10 bases and J by 6 bases, with 20 bases between them. The CDR3 has 14 residues. The CDR3 coding sequence is TGTGCCACCGGGGGGGGACAGCCGGCCGATACGCAGTATTTT. This gives the protein CATGGGQPADTQYF.